Below, 9 T cell receptor beta chains from the same sample are listed, as sequenced in a study of cytomegalovirus exposure and HLA in healthy donors. Both 60 Vbeta primers and 13 Jbeta primers went into the PCR. The protocol was immunoSEQ multiplex PCR, while the TCRdb copy is restricted to in-frame clones and leaves out a portion. The sample contains approximately 190,000 clones, roughly 80% of which appear only once. The specimen sequenced was PBMCs. Every receptor here comes from a woman between 18 and 29 years old in good health and CMV-seronegative.

This clone was recorded only once. The chain joins TRBV11-3 to TRBJ2-3, with TRBD2 matching 14 bases. The CDR3 spans 18 residues. Germline loops: CDR1 SGHNT, CDR2 YENEEA. Trimming at V came to 5 bases and at J to 5 bases, leaving 12 bases not matched to a gene. CDR3 amino acids: CASSPLGLAGERGDTQYF. In nucleotides, the CDR3 is TGTGCCAGCAGCCCTTTGGGACTAGCGGGAGAGAGAGGAGATACGCAGTATTTT.

J is TRBJ2-2 and V is TRBV19; tentative D call: TRBD2 (5 bases). V lost 6 bases, J lost 9 bases, and 17 bases lay in between. Per the germline V gene, CDR1 is LNHDA and CDR2 is SQIVND (reference sequence). CDR3 size: 14 residues. The CDR3 region is CASSDSRTQRELFF. CDR3 DNA: TGTGCCAGTAGCGATAGTAGGACTCAGCGGGAGCTGTTTTTT.

A few counts support this clone. V usage is TRBV4-1 and J usage is TRBJ1-1, with D unclear. Between the trimmed V and J ends, which lost 0 bases and 0 bases, there was a span of 11 bases. The CDR3 sequence is 16 residues long. Germline V lookup: CDR1 MGHRA, CDR2 YSYEKL. CDR3 sequence (DNA): TGCGCCAGCAGCCAAGATCTCGGGATCGTGAACACTGAAGCTTTCTTT. Its translation is CASSQDLGIVNTEAFF.

The chain is built from TRBV10-3 and TRBJ2-3; TRBD2 matches at 14 bases. Losses at the gene ends were 5 bases for V and 5 bases for J; bases not matched to a gene: 3. The CDR3 spans 15 residues. From germline, CDR1 is ENHRY and CDR2 SYGVKD. CDR3: CAISRLAGGRDTQYF. The DNA for the CDR3 is TGTGCCATCAGTCGACTAGCGGGAGGGAGAGATACGCAGTATTTT.

The chain uses TRBV5-1 and TRBJ2-3, with a possible D match to TRBD1 (5 bases). V was cut by 1 base and J by 3 bases, with 12 bases left in between. This CDR3 has 15 amino acids. The germline gives CDR1 SGHRS, CDR2 YFSETQ. This chain's CDR3 is CASSLPGPSTDTQYF. CDR3 bases: TGCGCCAGCAGCTTGCCAGGGCCCTCGACAGATACGCAGTATTTT.

The V and J genes are TRBV2 and TRBJ2-7; 9 bases align to TRBD2. The CDR3 is 14 residues long. CDR1 and CDR2 (germline): SNHLY, FYNNEI. Germline trimming cut 10 bases from V and 4 bases from J; bases unmatched to any gene: 11. The CDR3 nucleotides read TGTGCCACCGCGTGGGCGGGAGGGCCATACGAGCAGTACGTC. Encoded protein: CATAWAGGPYEQYV.

The chain has TRBV11-2 and TRBJ2-7, with 7 bases lining up with TRBD2. The CDR3 covers 13 residues. V shed 3 bases and J 6 bases; nucleotides not matched to a gene: 5. The germline CDR1 and CDR2 sequences are SGHAT and FQNNGV. CDR3 nucleotide sequence: TGTGCCAGCAGCTTTGGGGACTACTCCGAGCAGTACGTC. Protein: CASSFGDYSEQYV.

The chain joins TRBV27 to TRBJ1-5; 7 bases align to TRBD1. CDR3 length: 15 residues. The germline V gene encodes CDR1 MNHEY and CDR2 SMNVEV (reference sequence). The ends lost 6 bases at V and 0 bases at J; junction bases unmatched: 5. CDR3 in DNA: TGTGCCAGCAGGCAACAGGGGTATAGCAATCAGCCCCAGCATTTT. Its protein product is CASRQQGYSNQPQHF.

The rearrangement joins TRBV19 to TRBJ2-3, with TRBD1 matching 7 bases. The V gene end was trimmed by 4 bases and the J gene end by 6 bases; junction bases not matched to a gene: 7. Germline CDR1 and CDR2: LNHDA and SQIVND (reference sequence). This CDR3 region has 14 residues. CDR3 DNA sequence: TGTGCCAGTAGTAAGGACAGGTGGACGGATACGCAGTATTTT. Amino acids: CASSKDRWTDTQYF. The full variable domain, completed using reference TRBV19 and TRBJ2-3, is DGGITQSPKYLFRKEGQNVTLSCEQNLNHDAMYWYRQDPGQGLRLIYYSQIVNDFQKGDIAEGYSVSREKKESFPLTVTSAQKNPTAFYLCASSKDRWTDTQYFGPGTRLTVL.